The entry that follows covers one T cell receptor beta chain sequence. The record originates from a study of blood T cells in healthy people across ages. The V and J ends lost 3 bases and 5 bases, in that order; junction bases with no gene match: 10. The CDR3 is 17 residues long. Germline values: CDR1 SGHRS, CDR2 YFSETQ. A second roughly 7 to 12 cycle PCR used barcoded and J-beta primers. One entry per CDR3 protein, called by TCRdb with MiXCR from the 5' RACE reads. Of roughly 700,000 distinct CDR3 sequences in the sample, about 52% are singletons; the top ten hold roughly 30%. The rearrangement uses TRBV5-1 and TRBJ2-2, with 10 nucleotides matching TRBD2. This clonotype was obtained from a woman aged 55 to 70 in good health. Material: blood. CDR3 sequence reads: CASSYYGPGLATGELFF. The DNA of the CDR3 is TGCGCCAGCAGCTATTACGGACCGGGACTAGCGACCGGGGAGCTGTTTTTT.